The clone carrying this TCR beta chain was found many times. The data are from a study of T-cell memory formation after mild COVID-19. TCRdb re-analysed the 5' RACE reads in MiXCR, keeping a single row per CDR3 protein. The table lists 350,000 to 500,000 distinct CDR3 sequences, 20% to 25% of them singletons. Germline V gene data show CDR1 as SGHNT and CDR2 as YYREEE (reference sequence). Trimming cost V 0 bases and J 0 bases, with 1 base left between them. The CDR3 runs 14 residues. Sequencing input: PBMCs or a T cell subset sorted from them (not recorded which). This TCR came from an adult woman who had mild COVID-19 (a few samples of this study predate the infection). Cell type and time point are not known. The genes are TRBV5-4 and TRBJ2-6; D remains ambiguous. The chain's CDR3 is CASSLASGANVLTF. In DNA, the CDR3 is TGTGCCAGCAGCTTGGCCTCTGGGGCCAACGTCCTGACTTTC.